This TCR beta chain was recorded in a study of T cell responses to AZD1222 COVID-19 vaccine. About the research overall: Pooled together were second doses at about 4 or about 12 weeks. Study results and limitations: Females outnumbered males among donors, who were mostly white British; clonal diversity was possibly underestimated. Reports indicate that nearly half of spike-specific TCRs are directed at unmutated variant regions. Repertoires were collected only later (after the peak T cell response had occurred).

CDR3 length: 15 residues. The germline gives CDR1 SEHNR, CDR2 FQNEAQ (reference sequence). V lost 5 bases to trimming and J lost 3 bases; unmatched junction nucleotides: 3. Generated by immunoSEQ multiplex PCR, the TCRdb table keeps only in-frame clones and is missing some. Altogether 100,000 to 150,000 clones are present, about 87% being singletons, with the ten largest covering more than 5.5%. A note on this clone: The antigen is unknown.

This material consisted of peripheral blood, taken on day 0 of AZD1222 vaccination. The sequence derives from an adult in good health. The chain recombines TRBV7-9 with TRBJ2-1; 11 bases match TRBD1. The DNA for the CDR3 is TGTGCCAGCAGCATAGGGACAGGGGGCTACAATGAGCAGTTCTTC. Translated: CASSIGTGGYNEQFF.